What follows are 22 T cell receptor beta chains derived from one specimen sequenced in a study of blood T cell repertoires in COVID-19. The assay was immunoSEQ multiplex PCR, and TCRdb's table has in-frame clones only and misses some. The data contain over 1,500 clones, approximately 70% of them singletons. Material for sequencing was peripheral blood. Every receptor here comes from a man between 65 and 85 years old with active COVID-19.

This chain joins TRBV10-1 and TRBJ2-5; tentatively, D is TRBD1 (6 bases). The germline CDR1 and CDR2 sequences are WNHNN and SYGVQD (reference sequence). The V gene lost 6 bases and the J gene lost 4 bases, with 12 bases spanning the gap. This CDR3 is 13 amino acids long. This CDR3 reads CASSEGGRETQYF. CDR3 bases: TGCGCCAGCAGCGAAGGGGGACGAGAGACCCAGTACTTC.

The gene calls are TRBV19 and TRBJ2-1; 7 nucleotides agree with TRBD2. V trimming: 2 bases; J trimming: 2 bases; junction bases outside the gene matches: 3. CDR1 and CDR2 (germline): LNHDA, SQIVND (reference sequence). This CDR3 has 15 residues. The chain's CDR3 is CASSIRREPYNEQFF. The CDR3 DNA is TGTGCCAGTAGTATACGGCGGGAGCCCTACAATGAGCAGTTCTTC.

The chain joins TRBV7-8 to TRBJ2-1, with 8 bases aligning to TRBD2. The CDR3 has 13 amino acids. V lost 5 bases, J lost 9 bases, and 6 bases stayed unmatched. Germline values: CDR1 SGHVS, CDR2 FQNEAQ. The CDR3 DNA sequence: TGTGCCAGCAGCACGAGGACTAGCTTTGAGCAGTTCTTC. This encodes CASSTRTSFEQFF.

This chain joins TRBV5-6 and TRBJ1-1; 12 nucleotides agree with TRBD1. V lost 2 bases, J lost 4 bases, and 3 bases stayed unmatched. Germline CDR1 reads SGHDT; CDR2 reads YYEEEE. The CDR3 has 15 residues. CDR3 sequence (DNA): TGTGCCAGCAGCTTCGGGACAGGGGGCAGCACTGAAGCTTTCTTT. Its protein is CASSFGTGGSTEAFF.

The chain carries TRBV19 and TRBJ1-3, with a weak D call TRBD1 (5 bases). Trimming pared 7 bases from V and 1 base from J, leaving 11 bases between. There are 14 residues in the CDR3. CDR1 is LNHDA, CDR2 SQIVND, per germline (reference sequence). CDR3: CASTRGGSGNTIYF. Written as DNA, the CDR3 is TGTGCCAGTACCCGGGGGGGGTCTGGAAACACCATATATTTT.

This sequence joins TRBV7-2 and TRBJ2-2, with TRBD2 matching 10 bases. The CDR3 covers 17 residues. V shed 5 bases, J shed 4 bases, and the junction held 10 bases outside the gene matches. Germline lookup yields CDR1 SGHTA and CDR2 FQGNSA. The CDR3 is CASSQRGLAGVTGELFF. The CDR3 nucleotides read TGTGCCAGCAGCCAAAGAGGTCTAGCGGGAGTCACCGGGGAGCTGTTTTTT.

The V gene is TRBV7-9, the J gene TRBJ2-3, with a weak D call TRBD1 (6 bases). Germline assignment: CDR1 SEHNR and CDR2 FQNEAQ (reference sequence). This CDR3 is 12 amino acids long. Trimming cost V 6 bases and J 5 bases, with 9 bases left between them. CDR3 residues: CASSIQGDTQYF. In DNA form, the CDR3 reads TGTGCCAGCAGTATACAGGGAGATACGCAGTATTTT.

The V gene is TRBV6-5, the J gene TRBJ2-3, with TRBD2 matching 7 bases. This CDR3 has 15 amino acids. Germline CDR1 reads MNHEY; CDR2 reads SVGAGI. Losses at the gene ends were 6 bases for V and 1 base for J; bases not matched to a gene: 7. Here the CDR3 reads CASSPRLAGTDTQYF. Written as DNA, the CDR3 is TGTGCCAGCAGCCCCCGGCTAGCGGGCACAGATACGCAGTATTTT.

This chain connects TRBV7-9 to TRBJ1-5, with 7 bases identical to TRBD1. Germline lookup yields CDR1 SEHNR and CDR2 FQNEAQ (reference sequence). With 1 base clipped from V and 6 bases from J, the junction kept 6 bases outside the gene matches. This CDR3 contains 15 residues. The CDR3 bases are TGTGCCAGCAGCTTAGGTCAGGGGGTAGGTCAGCCCCAGCATTTT. Translating gives CASSLGQGVGQPQHF.

This clone was picked up a small number of times. The J gene is TRBJ1-4, the V gene TRBV4-2, with D possibly TRBD1 on 5 matching bases. The ends were cut back, 4 bases at V and 8 bases at J, with 11 bases in the middle. The CDR3 totals 13 residues. The germline V gene has CDR1 LGHNA and CDR2 YNFKEQ. CDR3 bases: TGTGCCAGCAGCCCCCCGCAGGGAGAAAAACTGTTTTTT. It codes for CASSPPQGEKLFF.

The V and J genes are TRBV7-3 and TRBJ2-2, with D tentatively TRBD2 (6 bases). Trimming took off 7 bases at V and 5 bases at J, with 11 bases between the two ends. CDR3 length equals 13 residues. Germline CDR1 is SGHTA and CDR2 is FQGTGA. Here the CDR3 reads CASTPGVTGELFF. The CDR3 region has the DNA TGTGCCAGCACCCCGGGGGTGACCGGGGAGCTGTTTTTT. Together with reference TRBV7-3 and TRBJ2-2, the CDR3 gives the full variable domain: GAGVSQTPSNKVTEKGKYVELRCDPISGHTALYWYRQSLGQGPEFLIYFQGTGAADDSGLPNDRFFAVRPEGSVSTLKIQRTERGDSAVYLCASTPGVTGELFFGEGSRLTVL.

Of note for this clone: Germline is not matched at one junction end, which may reflect a read error. The chain has TRBV18 and TRBJ2-7; D perhaps matches TRBD1 (6 bases). The germline V gene encodes CDR1 KGHSH and CDR2 LQKENI. The CDR3 has 14 amino acids. The CDR3 DNA is TGTGCCAGCTCACCACGGGGACAAGTTAGCTCCCCTTTCTTC. Its protein product is CASSPRGQVSSPFF. Supplemented by reference TRBV18 and TRBJ2-7, the full variable domain reads NAGVMQNPRHLVRRRGQEARLRCSPMKGHSHVYWYRQLPEEGLKFMVYLQKENIIDESGMPKERFSAEFPKEGPSILRIQQVVRGDSAAYFCASSPRGQVSSPFFGPGTRLTVT.

The chain couples TRBV27 to TRBJ2-3; a possible D gene is TRBD2 (5 bases). The CDR3 loop spans 20 amino acids. Trimming cost V 0 bases and J 0 bases, with 22 bases left between them. Germline values: CDR1 MNHEY, CDR2 SMNVEV (reference sequence). The CDR3 nucleotides are TGTGCCAGCAGTTTATCGTATGACGGAGGATCGGCAGCTAGCACAGATACGCAGTATTTT. This codes for CASSLSYDGGSAASTDTQYF.

The chain couples TRBV11-3 to TRBJ1-3, with D hard to call. Between the trimmed V and J ends, which lost 3 bases and 4 bases, there was a span of 7 bases. The CDR3 sequence is 13 residues long. Germline-derived CDR1 and CDR2 are SGHNT and YENEEA. For the CDR3, the DNA is TGTGCCAGCAGCTTCAGTGCAGGAAACACCATATATTTT. This codes for CASSFSAGNTIYF.

This clone was detected once. The J gene is TRBJ2-3, the V gene TRBV25-1, with a tentative D call TRBD2 (6 bases). The CDR3 runs 15 residues. The V end lost 5 bases, the J end lost 0 bases, and 12 bases lay between the germline ends. Germline CDR1 is MGHDK and CDR2 is SYGVNS. The CDR3 protein is CASSLLASSTDTQYF. The CDR3 DNA reads as TGTGCCAGCAGTCTCCTAGCGTCTAGCACAGATACGCAGTATTTT.

The chain links TRBV5-1 to TRBJ2-1, with TRBD2 identical over 12 bases. V dropped 6 bases and J dropped 4; count of bases not matched to a gene: 8. The CDR3 contains 16 residues. Germline CDR1 and CDR2: SGHRS and YFSETQ. The CDR3 spells CASKPQLAGGYNEQFF. In DNA, the CDR3 is TGCGCCAGCAAACCCCAGCTAGCGGGGGGGTACAATGAGCAGTTCTTC.

This sequence joins TRBV27 and TRBJ2-5; D may be TRBD1 (6 bases). The germline V gene has CDR1 MNHEY and CDR2 SMNVEV (reference sequence). The length of the CDR3 is 14 residues. Trimming left V 2 bases short and J 1 base short, with 8 bases between. This CDR3 is CASSLNRAQETQYF. CDR3 nucleotides: TGTGCCAGCAGTTTAAACAGGGCCCAAGAGACCCAGTACTTC.

This clone has more than one count but fewer than ten. The chain recombines TRBV3-1 (or the pseudogene TRBV3-2) with TRBJ2-1; D not certain. Germline lookup yields CDR1 LGHDT and CDR2 YNNKEL (reference sequence). The V end was cut by 1 base, the J end by 6 bases, with 13 bases between. The CDR3 covers 15 residues. The CDR3 sequence: CASSQGPSRFNEQFF. CDR3 in DNA: TGTGCCAGCAGCCAAGGCCCCTCGAGATTCAATGAGCAGTTCTTC.

The genes are TRBV5-1 and TRBJ2-4; 8 positions match TRBD2. The CDR3 consists of 14 residues. V was clipped by 2 bases and J by 5 bases; unmatched bases: 3. From germline, CDR1 is SGHRS and CDR2 YFSETQ. The CDR3 loop reads CASSFGGAQNIQYF. DNA for the CDR3: TGCGCCAGCAGCTTCGGGGGGGCCCAAAACATTCAGTACTTC.

This clone showed up just a few times. This chain uses TRBV7-8 with TRBJ2-3; 8 bases agree with TRBD2. This CDR3 has 15 amino acids. The ends lost 5 bases at V and 4 bases at J; junction bases unmatched: 8. Germline V gene lookup returns CDR1 SGHVS and CDR2 FQNEAQ. The CDR3 DNA reads TGTGCCAGCAGCACGGGACTAGTCACTGCAGATACGCAGTATTTT. Translation gives CASSTGLVTADTQYF.

The chain recombines TRBV4-2 with TRBJ2-7; 7 bases are shared with TRBD2. The CDR3 extends over 18 amino acids. Germline CDR1 LGHNA, CDR2 YNFKEQ. Trimming at V came to 2 bases and at J to 6 bases, leaving 19 bases not matched to a gene. The CDR3 region has the DNA TGTGCCAGCAGCCAACCGAGACGGGGGAGGGCCGACACTGGCGAGCAGTACTTC. It specifies CASSQPRRGRADTGEQYF.

The V call is TRBV18, the J call TRBJ2-1, with 11 bases matching TRBD2. This CDR3 contains 16 residues. CDR1 and CDR2 (germline): KGHSH, LQKENI. V trimming: 0 bases; J trimming: 6 bases; junction bases outside the gene matches: 4. Written as DNA, the CDR3 is TGTGCCAGCTCACCACCGGTAGCGGGAGGGCTCAATGAGCAGTTCTTC. The encoded protein is CASSPPVAGGLNEQFF.